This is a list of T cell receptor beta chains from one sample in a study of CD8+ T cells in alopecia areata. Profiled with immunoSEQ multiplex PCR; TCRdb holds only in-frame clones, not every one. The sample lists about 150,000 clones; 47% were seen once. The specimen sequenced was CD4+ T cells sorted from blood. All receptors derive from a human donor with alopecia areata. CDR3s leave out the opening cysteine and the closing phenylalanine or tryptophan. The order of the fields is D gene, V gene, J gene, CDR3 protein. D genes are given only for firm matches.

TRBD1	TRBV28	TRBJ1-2	ASRPHPGQGVLYGYT
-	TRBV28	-	ASIRGINTGELF
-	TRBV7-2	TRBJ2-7	ASTLGTGSYEQY
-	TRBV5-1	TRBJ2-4	ASNPNTGNIQY
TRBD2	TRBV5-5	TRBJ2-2	ASSFRLAPGELF
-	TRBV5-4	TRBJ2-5	ASSLGQETQY
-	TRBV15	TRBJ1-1	ATSREFNPEAF
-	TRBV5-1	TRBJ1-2	ASSLRPGANYT
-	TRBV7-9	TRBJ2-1	ASQRRDLSYNEQF
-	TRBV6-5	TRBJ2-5	ASSHGWDRIETQY
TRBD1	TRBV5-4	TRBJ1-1	ASSIGDRRNTEAF
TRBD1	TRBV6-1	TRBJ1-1	ASSGWGQGAFRTEAF
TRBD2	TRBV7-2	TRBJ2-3	ASSPRPLAGGTQY
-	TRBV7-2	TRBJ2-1	ASSEAGLSYNEQF
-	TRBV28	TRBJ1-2	ASSFSHGYT
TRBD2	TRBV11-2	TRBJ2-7	ASSLVAGAGEQY
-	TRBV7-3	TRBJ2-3	ASSSTTTDTQY
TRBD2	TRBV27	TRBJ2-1	ASSLYAGGSYNEQF
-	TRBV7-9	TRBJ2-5	ASSLAGGVQETQY
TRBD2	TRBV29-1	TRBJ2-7	SVGGTSFGSSYEQY
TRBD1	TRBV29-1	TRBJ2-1	SGLRGPSSYNEQF
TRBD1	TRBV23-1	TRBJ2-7	ASTQGIRDRATYEQY
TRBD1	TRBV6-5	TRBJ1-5	ASRGQGNQPQH
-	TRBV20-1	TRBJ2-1	SAGEVNEQF
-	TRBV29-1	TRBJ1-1	SVGGLTWGTEAF
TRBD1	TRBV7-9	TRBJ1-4	ASSLDRTNEKLF
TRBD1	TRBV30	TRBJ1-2	AWSSGTGYGYT
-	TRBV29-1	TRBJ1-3	SVEIMGYRNTIY
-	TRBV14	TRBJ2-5	ASSHWQGQETQY
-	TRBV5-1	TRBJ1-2	ASSLVRNDGYT
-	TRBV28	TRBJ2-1	ASSLTGHEQF
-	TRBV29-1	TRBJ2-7	SVGQRLSSYEQY
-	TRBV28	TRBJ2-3	ASSRVTPDTQY
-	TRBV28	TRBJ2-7	ASSLSEYEQY
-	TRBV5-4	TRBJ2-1	ASSSGGNSHNEQF
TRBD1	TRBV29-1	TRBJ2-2	SVQGAPNTGELF
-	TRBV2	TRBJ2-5	ASSEAQETQY
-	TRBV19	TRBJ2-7	ASANGGEQY
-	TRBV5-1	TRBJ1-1	ASSSAWGRLNTEAF
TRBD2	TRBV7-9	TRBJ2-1	ASMSGSSDEQF